This T cell receptor (beta chain) was found in a study of shared clonotypes between healthy human individuals. Here immunoSEQ multiplex PCR was the method, and the copy in TCRdb shows in-frame clones only, minus some. The sample includes 1,400,000 or so clones, less than 99% of them seen just once. Germline V gene sequence: CDR1 SGHKS, CDR2 YYEKEE (reference sequence). V was clipped by 0 bases and J by 1 base, with 11 bases between them. The CDR3 extends over 15 amino acids. The sequenced material came from naive CD4+ T cells sorted from blood. Specified subset: CD45RA+ positively selected. The receptor was isolated from a man aged 25 to 40 in good health. The chain combines TRBV5-5 with TRBJ2-7; possible D gene TRBD1, 6 bases. CDR3 in DNA: TGTGCCAGCAGCTTGGGGCCAGGGGATTCCTACGAGCAGTACTTC. This sequence encodes CASSLGPGDSYEQYF.